This is a list of T cell receptor beta chains from one sample in a study of T cells in Graves' hyperthyroidism and ophthalmopathy. TCRdb reprocessed the multiplex PCR reads with MiXCR, giving one entry per CDR3 protein. The sample gives about 640,000 distinct CDR3 sequences, 20% to 25% of which show up once; 30% to 40% is in the top ten. The sequenced material came from blood. The source of these receptors is a man in his thirties or forties with Graves' ophthalmopathy. Both conserved end residues are part of each CDR3. The order of the fields is clone size, J gene, D gene, V gene, CDR3 protein, CDR3 DNA. The D gene is left open where the match is weak. Expanded clones are given a class, and other clones once, few, many or no size at all.

few	TRBJ1-2	NA	TRBV15	CATSRVGGRGSYGYTF	TGTGCCACCAGCAGAGTCGGTGGACGGGGAAGCTATGGCTACACCTTC
NA	TRBJ2-3	NA	TRBV19	CASNVVGDTQYF	TGTGCCAGTAATGTGGTAGGAGATACGCAGTATTTT
NA	TRBJ1-1	TRBD1	TRBV11-2	CASSPRTGGPNTEAFF	TGTGCCAGCAGCCCCCGGACAGGGGGTCCAAACACTGAAGCTTTCTTT
many	TRBJ1-1	NA	TRBV28	CASTWDRGRSTEAFF	TGTGCCAGCACTTGGGACCGGGGCCGGAGCACTGAAGCTTTCTTT
many	TRBJ1-2	NA	TRBV30	CAWSPGGAGYTF	TGTGCCTGGAGTCCCGGGGGCGCTGGCTACACCTTC
NA	TRBJ1-2	TRBD1	TRBV19	CASSYGTGYGYTF	TGTGCCAGTAGTTACGGGACAGGCTACGGCTACACCTTC
few	TRBJ2-1	TRBD2	TRBV5-8	CASSLRGLAGGVGTNEQFF	TGTGCCAGCAGCCTTAGAGGACTAGCGGGAGGGGTAGGAACGAATGAGCAGTTCTTC
NA	TRBJ2-3	TRBD2	TRBV20-1	CSARAGGSTPGDTQYF	TGCAGTGCTAGAGCGGGAGGATCCACCCCTGGGGATACGCAGTATTTT
NA	TRBJ2-1	NA	TRBV15	CATSISPRSGLYNEQFF	TGTGCCACCAGCATCTCTCCCAGGAGCGGCCTCTACAATGAGCAGTTCTTC
many	TRBJ2-1	NA	TRBV5-6	CASSPGQLSYNEQFF	TGTGCCAGCAGCCCGGGACAACTCTCCTACAATGAGCAGTTCTTC
many	TRBJ2-1	NA	TRBV2	CASSEGSSGGTIYNEQFF	TGTGCCAGCAGTGAAGGTAGCTCTGGCGGGACCATTTACAATGAGCAGTTCTTC
NA	TRBJ2-7	NA	TRBV5-6	CASSRAGQLSYEQYF	TGTGCCAGCAGCCGAGCGGGACAACTCTCCTACGAGCAGTACTTC
NA	TRBJ2-7	NA	TRBV11-2	CASRLGPVVKEQYF	TGTGCCAGCAGACTAGGACCGGTGGTAAAGGAGCAGTACTTC
few	TRBJ2-5	TRBD1	TRBV6-2/TRBV6-3	CASSLGDRETQYF	TGTGCCAGCAGTTTGGGGGACAGAGAGACCCAGTACTTC
many	TRBJ1-1	NA	TRBV15	CATSRERVATEAFF	TGTGCCACCAGCAGAGAAAGGGTTGCAACTGAAGCTTTCTTT
NA	TRBJ2-1	NA	TRBV10-3	CAISEKGDRPDYNEQFF	TGTGCCATCAGTGAAAAGGGTGACAGGCCAGACTACAATGAGCAGTTCTTC
NA	TRBJ1-1	NA	TRBV5-4	CASSLPRRHGFF	TGTGCCAGCAGCTTGCCACGGCGTCATGGTTTCTTT
NA	TRBJ2-5	TRBD1	TRBV10-3	CAISAGQGSGETQYF	TGTGCCATCAGTGCGGGACAGGGAAGCGGAGAGACCCAGTACTTC
NA	TRBJ2-7	NA	TRBV18	CASSPDRPPYEQYF	TGTGCCAGCTCACCCGACAGGCCCCCCTACGAGCAGTACTTC
NA	TRBJ2-7	TRBD1	TRBV28	CASSSSGGAVEQYF	TGTGCCAGCAGTTCCTCAGGGGGCGCGGTCGAGCAGTACTTC
once	TRBJ2-1	TRBD2	TRBV19	CASSGPASGRIYNEQFF	TGTGCCAGTAGTGGACCGGCTAGCGGGAGGATCTACAATGAGCAGTTCTTC
few	TRBJ2-7	TRBD2	TRBV6-2/TRBV6-3	CATVAGVFYEQYF	TGTGCCACCGTAGCGGGAGTCTTCTACGAGCAGTACTTC
many	TRBJ2-3	NA	TRBV10-2	CASSVWGAPADTQYF	TGCGCCAGCAGTGTATGGGGGGCCCCGGCAGATACGCAGTATTTT
many	TRBJ2-1	TRBD2	TRBV28	CASSTRLAGYNEQFF	TGTGCCAGCAGTACCCGACTAGCGGGGTACAATGAGCAGTTCTTC
many	TRBJ2-5	NA	TRBV20-1	CSARQGIRETQYF	TGCAGTGCTAGACAGGGTATTCGAGAGACCCAGTACTTC
NA	TRBJ2-2	TRBD2	TRBV7-3	CASSLTAGVNTGELFF	TGTGCCAGCAGCTTAACGGCGGGGGTGAACACCGGGGAGCTGTTTTTT
NA	TRBJ1-2	TRBD1	TRBV27	CASRDRGWENGYTF	TGTGCCAGCCGGGACAGGGGGTGGGAGAATGGCTACACCTTC
NA	TRBJ1-6	NA	TRBV27	CASSPNGFYNSPLHF	TGTGCCAGCAGCCCTAACGGGTTTTATAATTCACCCCTCCACTTT
many	TRBJ2-7	NA	TRBV18	CASSPTGTHEQYF	TGTGCCAGCTCACCCACCGGGACCCACGAGCAGTACTTC
NA	TRBJ1-4	NA	TRBV7-2	CASKGQTNEKLFF	TGTGCCAGCAAGGGACAAACGAATGAAAAACTGTTTTTT
many	TRBJ1-1	NA	TRBV24-1	CATSALRSTEAFF	TGTGCCACCAGTGCTCTCAGGAGCACTGAAGCTTTCTTT
NA	TRBJ1-1	NA	TRBV19	CASSSRLQGLMNTEAFF	TGTGCCAGTAGTAGCCGGTTGCAGGGGCTAATGAACACTGAAGCTTTCTTT
many	TRBJ2-7	TRBD1	TRBV10-3	CAISEIFPGQGPSLDYEQYF	TGTGCCATCAGTGAAATCTTTCCGGGACAGGGGCCGAGCTTAGACTACGAGCAGTACTTC
NA	TRBJ2-7	NA	TRBV14	CASSQALAVIYEQYF	TGTGCCAGCAGCCAAGCTTTGGCAGTAATCTACGAGCAGTACTTC
few	TRBJ1-6	TRBD1	TRBV28	CASSLSQGVLSPLHF	TGTGCCAGCAGTTTATCCCAGGGGGTTCTCTCACCCCTCCACTTT
many	TRBJ2-7	TRBD2	TRBV7-2	CASSLARGIPEQYF	TGTGCCAGCAGCTTAGCGCGGGGGATACCCGAGCAGTACTTC
NA	TRBJ1-2	NA	TRBV6-5	CASSYEVGGYTF	TGTGCCAGCAGTTACGAGGTTGGTGGCTACACCTTC
NA	TRBJ2-2	NA	TRBV4-1	CASSQGGGAAWELFF	TGCGCCAGCAGCCAAGGGGGGGGCGCGGCTTGGGAGCTGTTTTTT
NA	TRBJ2-5	TRBD2	TRBV4-1	CASSQGVVGGVKYF	TGCGCCAGCAGCCAAGGGGTAGTTGGGGGGGTGAAGTACTTC
many	TRBJ2-2	NA	TRBV11-3	CASSSVANTGELFF	TGTGCCAGCAGCTCGGTGGCGAACACCGGGGAGCTGTTTTTT
NA	TRBJ2-1	TRBD2	TRBV6-4	CASTKVPAGADNEQFF	TGTGCCAGCACTAAAGTCCCAGCGGGAGCCGACAATGAGCAGTTCTTC
NA	TRBJ2-7	TRBD2	TRBV27	CASSLAGGPNEQYF	TGTGCCAGCAGTTTGGCGGGAGGGCCCAACGAGCAGTACTTC